The clone carrying this T cell receptor (beta chain) was observed a few times. Antigen specificity is unknown. Findings and caveats of the study: Greatest tumor Treg TCR overlap was with tumor naive CD4+ cells. Tumor memory CD4+ T cell TCR gene usage clustered with blood and lymph node memory CD4+ cells and lymph node naive CD4+ cells.

TCRdb used MiXCR to reprocess the 5' RACE reads, holding one entry per CDR3 protein. In the table there are over 25,000 distinct CDR3 sequences, about 25% of which are singletons. Germline CDR1 and CDR2: MNHEY and SVGAGI. The CDR3 sequence is 14 residues long. Trimming left V 4 bases short and J 2 bases short, with 9 bases between. CD25-based Treg depletion was applied to purified naive CD4+ T cells. This sequence originates from a female donor with breast cancer. Material: naive CD4+ T cells sorted from a lymph node. Stated subset: naive CD4+ T cells, CD4+CD45RA+CD25-. The chain links TRBV6-5 to TRBJ2-4; tentatively, D is TRBD1 or TRBD2 (5 bases each). CDR3 sequence (DNA): TGTGCCAGCAGTTGGGACGGACCCAAAAACATTCAGTACTTC. This codes for CASSWDGPKNIQYF.